This T cell receptor beta chain was sequenced during a study of molecular identifiers for immune sequencing clone quantification. A CD8+CD4-CCR7+CD45RA+ gate was used to sort naive CD8 T cells. Turning to this clonotype: One base away lies a much larger clone, so this may be a sequencing read error.

The CDR3 loop spans 13 amino acids. Germline V gives CDR1 LGHNA, CDR2 YSLEER. Listed TCR primers, together with previously described methods, were used for the bulk TCR libraries. MiXCR, applied by TCRdb to the PCR reads, yields one record per CDR3 protein. This sample has under 800,000 distinct CDR3 sequences, with less than 30% found just once. The material sequenced was naive CD8+ T cells from blood, with Jurkat cell RNA spiked in. Subset specified: FACS-sorted CD8+CD4-CCR7+CD45RA+ naive T cells. This clonotype was sampled from a human donor in good health. Some libraries in this study had Jurkat cell RNA spiked in. The genes are TRBV4-3 and TRBJ1-1; the D is unclear. The CDR3 region is CASSPWSNTGAFF. CDR3 bases: TGCGCCAGCAGCCCATGGTCGAACACTGGAGCTTTCTTT.